Below are 19 T cell receptor beta chains sequenced from a single sample in a study of early T cells in non-severe SARS-CoV-2 infection. TCRdb passed the 5' RACE reads through MiXCR, listing each CDR3 protein once. The table lists roughly 29,000 distinct CDR3 sequences, roughly 5.4% of them singletons, with roughly 4.1% in the top ten. The sequenced material came from whole blood. These receptors were collected from an adult who was a healthcare worker with PCR-confirmed SARS-CoV-2 infection or an uninfected control (not recorded which).

As to this clonotype: This may stem from a read error, because a much larger clone lies one nucleotide away. The CDR3 spells CASNGLWASGQEIQYF. Here the CDR3 DNA reads TGTGCCAGCAACGGGCTGTGGGCTAGCGGTCAAGAGATCCAGTACTTC. The V call is TRBV6-2 or TRBV6-3, the J call TRBJ2-5; 7 nucleotides line up with TRBD2. Germline CDR1 reads MNHEY; CDR2 reads SVGEGT. The CDR3 contains 16 residues.

The rearrangement uses TRBV6-5 and TRBJ2-2; D is ambiguous. Per the germline V gene, CDR1 is MNHEY and CDR2 is SVGAGI. V dropped 3 bases and J dropped 0 bases, with 14 bases sitting between them. This CDR3 has 17 amino acids. CDR3 nucleotides: TGTGCCAGCAGTTATGCTCGACTCCTCCCGAACACCGGGGAGCTGTTTTTT. Translated: CASSYARLLPNTGELFF.

This clonotype appeared many times. This chain uses TRBV28 with TRBJ2-1; 9 bases align to TRBD1. This CDR3 is built from 16 residues. From germline, CDR1 is MDHEN and CDR2 SYDVKM. V lost 2 bases and J lost 4; bases outside the gene matches: 6. CDR3 sequence: CASSLGQGIGYNEQFF. The CDR3 DNA follows: TGTGCCAGCAGTTTAGGACAGGGGATAGGGTACAATGAGCAGTTCTTC.

This clonotype rates as medium-sized. The rearrangement uses TRBV29-1 and TRBJ1-2; 10 bases match TRBD1. Germline V CDR1 and CDR2: SQVTM, ANQGSEA. J lost 2 bases, V lost 8 bases, and 5 bases had no gene match. This CDR3 comprises 13 residues. CDR3 in DNA: TGCAGCACAGACAGGGGGCGGAACTATGGCTACACCTTC. This sequence encodes CSTDRGRNYGYTF.

This clonotype was seen repeatedly, ten times or more. The gene calls are TRBV11-2 and TRBJ2-6; D perhaps matches TRBD1 (5 bases). Trimming removed 7 bases from V and 0 bases from J, with 22 bases in between. This CDR3 contains 19 residues. CDR1 SGHAT and CDR2 FQNNGV come from the germline V gene. CDR3 coding DNA: TGTGCCAGCATGAAGAGATTGGAACAGGAGATCTCTGGGGCCAACGTCCTGACTTTC. Its translation: CASMKRLEQEISGANVLTF.

The chain recombines TRBV27 with TRBJ2-7; 11 bases fit TRBD2. The V segment lost 6 bases and the J segment 6 bases; nucleotides outside the gene matches: 4. Germline loops: CDR1 MNHEY, CDR2 SMNVEV (reference sequence). The CDR3 runs to 13 residues. CDR3 nucleotides: TGTGCCAGCAGCCGACTAGCGGGGAGCGAGCAGTACTTC. Protein sequence: CASSRLAGSEQYF.

This clonotype was detected ten times or more. This chain links TRBV25-1 with TRBJ2-1, with 12 bases matching TRBD2. The CDR3 has 14 amino acids. Germline assignment: CDR1 MGHDK and CDR2 SYGVNS. The trim removed 5 bases at V and 4 bases at J, leaving 0 bases unmatched. The CDR3 region has the DNA TGTGCCAGCAGTACTAGCGGGAGGTACAATGAGCAGTTCTTC. Amino acids: CASSTSGRYNEQFF. Filled out from reference TRBV25-1 and TRBJ2-1, the complete variable domain reads EADIYQTPRYLVIGTGKKITLECSQTMGHDKMYWYQQDPGMELHLIHYSYGVNSTEKGDLSSESTVSRIRTEHFPLTLESARPSHTSQYLCASSTSGRYNEQFFGPGTRLTVL.

This clonotype occurred many times. This rearrangement joins TRBV4-1 to TRBJ2-1; 16 nucleotides line up with TRBD2. Germline CDR1 and CDR2: MGHRA and YSYEKL. This CDR3 has 19 amino acids. V lost 4 bases to trimming and J lost 0 bases; unmatched junction nucleotides: 6. Written as DNA, the CDR3 is TGCGCCAGCAGCCCACAGGGACTAGCGGGAGGGCCCTCCTACAATGAGCAGTTCTTC. This translates into CASSPQGLAGGPSYNEQFF.

This clonotype appeared many times. The J gene is TRBJ1-1, the V gene TRBV28; maybe TRBD1 (5 bases). The CDR3 covers 12 residues. CDR1 is MDHEN and CDR2 is SYDVKM in the germline V gene. The V gene lost 8 bases and the J gene lost 11 bases, with 18 bases spanning the gap. CDR3 in amino acids: CASGAYLGTAFF. The CDR3 DNA follows: TGTGCCAGCGGGGCCTACCTAGGCACGGCTTTCTTT.

This clonotype was picked up many times. The chain uses TRBV20-1 and TRBJ2-7; the match to TRBD2 covers 12 bases. Germline CDR1 and CDR2: DFQATT and SNEGSKA (reference sequence). V lost 3 bases, J lost 4 bases, and 7 bases stayed unmatched. CDR3 length equals 15 residues. CDR3 bases: TGCAGTGCTAGGACCCGGACTAGCGGGACATACGAGCAGTACTTC. Amino acids: CSARTRTSGTYEQYF.

In its sample, this clonotype was seen many times. The rearrangement uses TRBV19 and TRBJ2-1; either TRBD1 or TRBD2 may supply D (5 bases each). The V gene's germline CDR1 is LNHDA and CDR2 SQIVND (reference sequence). Trimming left V 2 bases short and J 6 bases short, with 14 bases between. This CDR3 region has 15 residues. The CDR3 DNA follows: TGTGCCAGTAGTATATGGGATTCGGGGCTCAATGAGCAGTTCTTC. Its protein product is CASSIWDSGLNEQFF. Filled out from reference TRBV19 and TRBJ2-1, the complete variable domain reads DGGITQSPKYLFRKEGQNVTLSCEQNLNHDAMYWYRQDPGQGLRLIYYSQIVNDFQKGDIAEGYSVSREKKESFPLTVTSAQKNPTAFYLCASSIWDSGLNEQFFGPGTRLTVL.

In its sample, this clonotype ranks as medium-sized. The V and J genes are TRBV20-1 and TRBJ2-7, with 7 nucleotides matching TRBD1. The CDR3 loop spans 16 amino acids. Losses at the gene ends were 3 bases for V and 3 bases for J; bases not matched to a gene: 14. Germline-derived CDR1 and CDR2 are DFQATT and SNEGSKA (reference sequence). Here the CDR3 DNA reads TGCAGTGCTAGTCAGGGCATACCGGGACAGCTCTACGAGCAGTACTTC. Its translation: CSASQGIPGQLYEQYF.

V gene TRBV18 combines with J gene TRBJ2-1, with D perhaps TRBD2 (6 bases). This CDR3 comprises 15 residues. The V and J ends lost 0 bases and 6 bases respectively, with 12 bases between them. Per germline, CDR1 KGHSH and CDR2 LQKENI. CDR3 sequence (DNA): TGTGCCAGCTCACCACCGGGACTGCCCTCCAATGAGCAGTTCTTC. Translating it yields CASSPPGLPSNEQFF.

The sample holds many counts of this clonotype. The chain carries TRBV5-4 and TRBJ2-5, with TRBD1 matching over 7 bases. There are 15 residues in the CDR3. Trimming cost V 4 bases and J 1 base; bases outside gene matches: 7. Germline CDR1 SGHNT, CDR2 YYREEE (reference sequence). The CDR3 bases are TGTGCCAGCAGCGACTGGGACAGCTTCCAAGAGACCCAGTACTTC. This encodes CASSDWDSFQETQYF.

CDR3 protein: CSAGQGKNTGELFF. The CDR3 coding sequence is TGCAGCGCGGGACAGGGGAAGAACACCGGGGAGCTGTTTTTT. The V call is TRBV29-1, the J call TRBJ2-2; TRBD1 agrees at 10 bases. V lost 7 bases and J lost 1; bases outside the gene matches: 3. This CDR3 region has 14 residues. Per germline, CDR1 SQVTM and CDR2 ANQGSEA.

This clonotype was detected ten times or more. The chain couples TRBV7-9 to TRBJ2-1, with D maybe TRBD2 (5 bases). Trimming pared 5 bases from V and 10 bases from J, leaving 12 bases between. CDR1 SEHNR and CDR2 FQNEAQ come from the germline V gene (reference sequence). The CDR3 covers 12 residues. This chain's CDR3 is CASSRLAEEQFF. The CDR3 DNA reads as TGTGCCAGCAGCCGCCTAGCAGAAGAGCAGTTCTTC.

This clonotype appeared a few times. The chain joins TRBV14 to TRBJ2-2; D possibly corresponds to TRBD1 (5 bases). Trimming removed 4 bases at V and 1 base at J, with 13 bases between. This CDR3 has 16 amino acids. Germline CDR1 reads SGHDN; CDR2 reads FVKESK. This CDR3 is CASSRGGIMNTGELFF. The CDR3 DNA sequence: TGTGCCAGCAGCCGGGGCGGAATAATGAACACCGGGGAGCTGTTTTTT.

This clonotype has only a few counts. The chain employs TRBV15 and TRBJ2-2, with 9 bases that match TRBD2. Trimming took 3 bases from V and 3 from J; bases not matched to a gene: 8. The CDR3 is 17 amino acids. Germline V CDR1 and CDR2: LNHNV, YYDKDF (reference sequence). The CDR3 bases are TGTGCCACCAGCAGTGTTTTAGCGGGAGAGGACACCGGGGAGCTGTTTTTT. Its translation is CATSSVLAGEDTGELFF. Supplemented by reference TRBV15 and TRBJ2-2, the full variable domain reads DAMVIQNPRYQVTQFGKPVTLSCSQTLNHNVMYWYQQKSSQAPKLLFHYYDKDFNNEADTPDNFQSRRPNTSFCFLDIRSPGLGDTAMYLCATSSVLAGEDTGELFFGEGSRLTVL.

The CDR3 DNA follows: TGTGCCAGCAGCCAGACTAGCGGGATCTACGAGCAGTACTTC. Translation gives CASSQTSGIYEQYF. The chain links TRBV11-2 to TRBJ2-7, with TRBD2 matching over 11 bases. Germline lookup yields CDR1 SGHAT and CDR2 FQNNGV. The CDR3 contains 14 residues. Trimming took 5 bases from V and 3 from J; bases not matched to a gene: 3.